Described below is a single TCR beta chain sequence and its context. The target antigen is unknown. The V gene lost 2 bases and the J gene lost 2 bases, with 10 bases spanning the gap. The germline CDR1 and CDR2 sequences are ENHRY and SYGVKD. The CDR3 extends over 15 amino acids. The sample originates from a study of PD-1 blockade in classical Hodgkin lymphoma. Study-level background: Intravenous nivolumab at 3 mg/kg was given to patients every 2 weeks. Whole-study findings and limits: Possible causes of repertoire differences, disease activity or prior therapy, remain undefined.

Time point given: cycle 4 day 1 (C4D1), after less than 7 weeks of nivolumab. All patients relapsed after autologous stem cell transplantation, and brentuximab vedotin exposure varied. Patients showed best responses of complete response, partial response or progressive disease. Some clones are missing from TCRdb's copy, which holds only in-frame ones; the method was immunoSEQ multiplex PCR. In the table there are tens of thousands of clones, 70% to 80% of which are singletons. The sequence was collected from a human donor with classical Hodgkin lymphoma. The input for sequencing was peripheral blood mononuclear cells (PBMCs), taken before the fourth cycle of nivolumab. The chain uses TRBV10-3 and TRBJ1-3; D ambiguous. CDR3 residues: CAISEVSDPGNTIYF. Written as DNA, the CDR3 is TGTGCCATCAGTGAGGTGTCAGATCCTGGAAACACCATATATTTT.